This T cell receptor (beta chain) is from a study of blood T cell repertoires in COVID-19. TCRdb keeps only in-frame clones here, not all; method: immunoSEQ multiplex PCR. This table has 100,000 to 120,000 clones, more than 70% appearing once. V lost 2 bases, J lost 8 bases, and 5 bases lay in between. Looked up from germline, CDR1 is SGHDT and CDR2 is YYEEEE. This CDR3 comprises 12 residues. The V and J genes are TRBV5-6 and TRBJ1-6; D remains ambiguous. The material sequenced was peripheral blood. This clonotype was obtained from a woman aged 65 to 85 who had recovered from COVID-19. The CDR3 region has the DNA TGTGCCAGCAGCTTTATTCATTCACCCCTCCACTTT. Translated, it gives CASSFIHSPLHF.